These 4 T cell receptor beta chains came from one sample sequenced in a study of blood T cells in healthy people across ages. A second PCR of about 6 to 11 cycles used a sample-barcoded 5' primer and a J-beta primer mix. A single record per CDR3 protein comes from TCRdb applying MiXCR to the 5' RACE reads. The data show approximately 960,000 distinct CDR3 sequences, roughly 29% seen once. These records were also assigned to another study, of T cells of mothers and their children.

The specimen was blood. The receptor source for this set is a woman aged 40 to 50 in good health.

About this clonotype: A much larger clone sits a single nucleotide away, making a read error possible. This rearrangement joins TRBV27 to TRBJ2-5; TRBD1 aligns across 9 bases. The V gene's germline CDR1 is MNHEY and CDR2 SMNVEV (reference sequence). The CDR3 totals 14 residues. J was trimmed by 11 bases and V by 4 bases; bases with no gene match: 11. This chain's CDR3 is CASSSGTGMNVQYF. The DNA of the CDR3 is TGTGCCAGCAGTTCCGGGACAGGGATGAACGTGCAGTACTTC.

V and J are TRBV7-9 and TRBJ1-2, with 7 bases that match TRBD1. Germline trimming cut 5 bases from V and 6 bases from J; bases unmatched to any gene: 15. CDR1 and CDR2 (germline): SEHNR, FQNEAQ (reference sequence). This CDR3 contains 16 residues. This CDR3 is CASSRTGTESFHGYTF. CDR3 DNA: TGTGCCAGCAGCAGAACGGGGACAGAGAGCTTTCATGGCTACACCTTC. Supplemented by reference TRBV7-9 and TRBJ1-2, the full variable domain reads DTGVSQNPRHKITKRGQNVTFRCDPISEHNRLYWYRQTLGQGPEFLTYFQNEAQLEKSRLLSDRFSAERPKGSFSTLEIQRTEQGDSAMYLCASSRTGTESFHGYTFGSGTRLTVV.

Remarks on this clonotype: The junction departs from germline at one end; a sequencing error may be responsible. This chain connects TRBV5-1 to TRBJ2-7, with D tentatively TRBD2 (6 bases). Germline loops: CDR1 SGHRS, CDR2 YFSETQ. The CDR3 runs to 14 residues. CDR3 coding DNA: TGCGCCGGCAGCTTGGTGGGCGGGACCTACGAGCAGTACTTC. This translates into CAGSLVGGTYEQYF.

There are many counts of this clonotype. CDR3 amino acids: CASSSTPWGASYEQYF. The CDR3 DNA follows: TGTGCCAGCAGCAGTACCCCGTGGGGAGCCTCCTACGAGCAGTACTTC. The V and J genes are TRBV28 and TRBJ2-7, with D perhaps matching TRBD2 (5 bases). V dropped 6 bases and J dropped 0 bases, with 18 bases sitting between them. The CDR3 has 16 residues. Germline CDR1 and CDR2: MDHEN and SYDVKM.